A selection of T cell receptor beta chains follows, all from one sample in a study of T cell changes during pregnancy in multiple sclerosis. Method: immunoSEQ multiplex PCR; TCRdb's copy keeps in-frame clones and lacks some. The table records roughly 73,000 clones, around nine tenths of them present only once. The source was peripheral blood, collected in the second trimester of pregnancy. The receptor set was obtained from a female donor in good health, enrolled as a control in a pregnancy study. The CDR3 runs from the conserved cysteine through the conserved F or W. The D gene is left open where the match is weak. A row's size may be missing; if present it is once, few, many or a size class.

V gene	D gene	J gene	clone size	CDR3 DNA	CDR3 protein
TRBV28	-	TRBJ2-1	-	TGTGCCAGCAGGGTGCCCACGGGGGGCCACAATGAGCAGTTCTTC	CASRVPTGGHNEQFF
TRBV18	-	TRBJ1-3	few	TGTGCCAGCTCACCTCAGGGGTCTGGAAACACCATATATTTT	CASSPQGSGNTIYF
TRBV28	-	TRBJ1-2	-	TGTGCCAGCAGTATTGAGGGCTATGGCTACACCTTC	CASSIEGYGYTF
TRBV7-3	-	TRBJ2-1	-	TGTGCCAGCAGCTTAAACGGGCCAGGGGTAGGCTACAATGAGCAGTTCTTC	CASSLNGPGVGYNEQFF
TRBV2	TRBD1	TRBJ2-5	-	TGTGCCAGCAGTGTGGGACAGGGACGAGAGACCCAGTACTTC	CASSVGQGRETQYF
TRBV5-4	-	TRBJ2-2	-	TGTGCCAGCAGAGAGGAGTCCGGGGAGCTGTTTTTT	CASREESGELFF
TRBV6-6	TRBD1	TRBJ1-1	once	TGTGCCAGCACCAAGACAGGGGCCGTCATGAACACTGAAGCTTTCTTT	CASTKTGAVMNTEAFF
TRBV7-9	-	TRBJ2-5	-	TGTGCCAGCAGCGGTTCTGGGAGAGAGACCCAGTACTTC	CASSGSGRETQYF
TRBV6-1	TRBD2	TRBJ2-5	-	TGTGCCACCGGGGGACTAGCGCAAGAGACCCAGTACTTC	CATGGLAQETQYF
TRBV5-1	TRBD1	TRBJ2-1	-	TGCGCCAGCAGCTTGGGGGGACAGACCGAGCAGTTCTTC	CASSLGGQTEQFF
TRBV19	-	TRBJ1-4	-	TGTGCCAGTAGTACCGGGACACCGCCCGAAAAACTGTTTTTT	CASSTGTPPEKLFF
TRBV6-4	-	TRBJ1-3	-	TGTGCCAGCAGTGACTCCTCACCAGGGCGCGGAAACACCATATATTTT	CASSDSSPGRGNTIYF
TRBV6-6	-	TRBJ2-7	-	TGTGCCAGCAGCTCATTGAGGTACGAGCAGTACTTC	CASSSLRYEQYF
TRBV6-7	TRBD1	TRBJ2-2	-	TGTGCCAGCAGTTCACTAACAGGGGCCGCGAACACCGGGGAGCTGTTTTTT	CASSSLTGAANTGELFF
TRBV7-2	TRBD1	TRBJ2-5	-	TGTGCCAGCAGCTTAGCCTACAGGGGAGAGGAGACCCAGTACTTC	CASSLAYRGEETQYF
TRBV11-1	-	TRBJ2-1	-	TGTGCCAGCAGCCCCCGAGGGGGATCCTACAATGAGCAGTTCTTC	CASSPRGGSYNEQFF
TRBV6-6	-	TRBJ2-1	-	TGTGCCAGCAAGTTTCAGGGGTGGGATGAGCAGTTCTTC	CASKFQGWDEQFF
TRBV20-1	-	TRBJ2-7	-	TGCAGTGCTAGAGACTACTACGAGCAGTACTTC	CSARDYYEQYF
TRBV29-1	-	TRBJ1-1	-	TGCAGCGCCTTCGCGGGGGGGGCCGACACTGAAGCTTTCTTT	CSAFAGGADTEAFF
TRBV7-9	-	TRBJ1-2	-	TGTGCCAGCAGCCGAGACAGAGATTATGGCTACACCTTC	CASSRDRDYGYTF
TRBV30	-	TRBJ2-5	-	TGTGCCTGGAGTGCCAGCTCGGGGACCCAGTACTTC	CAWSASSGTQYF
TRBV27	TRBD1	TRBJ1-2	-	TGTGCCAGCAGTTTATCGGGACAGGGGTTAAGTGGCTACACCTTC	CASSLSGQGLSGYTF
TRBV7-2	-	TRBJ1-6	few	TGTGCCAGCAGCACCCACCCGGCACCCCTCCACTTT	CASSTHPAPLHF
TRBV4-2	-	TRBJ1-5	-	TGTGCCAGCAGCCAACCGACAGGCTTGAATCAGCCCCAGCATTTT	CASSQPTGLNQPQHF
TRBV2	TRBD1	TRBJ1-5	-	TGTGCCAGCAGCGGACAGGGATCGGGTCAGCCCCAGCATTTT	CASSGQGSGQPQHF
TRBV4-3	-	TRBJ1-1	-	TGCGCCAGCAGCCAAGGATCAGAGAACACTGAAGCTTTCTTT	CASSQGSENTEAFF